The source of this T cell receptor beta chain is a study of neurological immune-mediated disorders. Whole-study results and caveats: None of the CDR3 amino acid sequences found in expanded clones was shared across subjects. This suggests that the TCR-beta repertoires were private in all groups.

V lost 7 bases and J lost 3, with 31 bases in between. The CDR3 consists of 21 residues. From the 5' RACE reads, TCRdb called clonotypes with MiXCR, one entry per CDR3 protein. The sample shows roughly 74,000 distinct CDR3 sequences, less than 5.5% of them seen only once. This clonotype was detected only a few times. Its antigen remains unidentified. This chain connects TRBV12-3 or TRBV12-4 to TRBJ2-6, with D perhaps being TRBD1 or TRBD2 (6 bases each). The receptor was isolated from a young man with multiple sclerosis. The specimen was PBMCs. CDR3 in DNA: TGTGCCAGCACTATTAGCGCCCGGGGGCAGGGCCCTAGGAGTGGGGCCAACGTCCTGACTTTC. It translates to CASTISARGQGPRSGANVLTF.